This TCR beta chain was identified during a study of tumor and adjacent non-tumor tissue in lung cancer. The V and J ends lost 1 base and 3 bases, in that order; junction bases with no gene match: 4. Germline assignment: CDR1 MDHEN and CDR2 SYDVKM. The CDR3 consists of 15 residues. TCRbeta libraries were built with three rounds of nested PCR, modified from ARM-PCR. TCRdb called the multiplex PCR reads again in MiXCR, with one record for every CDR3 protein. Here the sample spans some 47,000 distinct CDR3 sequences, approximately 59% being singletons. RNA was extracted from bulk tissue without any cell sorting. The normal lung tissue was taken more than 3 cm from the tumor edge. A remark on this clonotype: A much more abundant neighbour one base away suggests this may be a read error. Lacking the conserved final phenylalanine or tryptophan, this CDR3 likely reflects a read error.

Material for sequencing was distant non-tumor lung tissue. The rearrangement joins TRBV28 to TRBJ2-5; 8 bases are shared with TRBD2. The TCR was taken from a woman in her thirties or forties with non-small cell lung cancer. The CDR3 reads CASSLFTGGEETQYS. The CDR3 nucleotides read TGTGCCAGCAGTTTATTTACGGGGGGGGAAGAGACCCAGTACTCC.